Below, one T cell receptor (beta chain) is given with its context. This sample was taken from a study of blood T cell repertoires in COVID-19. In the original analysis: Reference gene primers were amplified, and this amplification served to estimate nucleated cell counts. Profiled with immunoSEQ multiplex PCR; TCRdb holds only in-frame clones, not every one. The V and J calls and the clone size are those of that table, but D and trimming were determined from the DNA. This sample has over 40,000 clones, with roughly 90% found just once. The V end was cut by 2 bases, the J end by 3 bases, with 13 bases between. Looked up from germline, CDR1 is MNHEY and CDR2 is SVGAGI. The CDR3 is 15 amino acids.

Sample: peripheral blood. The clonotype comes from a woman of 80 years or more with acute or convalescent COVID-19. The gene calls are TRBV6-5 and TRBJ1-1; the D gene is possibly TRBD1 (5 bases). CDR3 in DNA: TGTGCCAGCAGTTACAGGGGACGGGGGGACACTGAAGCTTTCTTT. Protein: CASSYRGRGDTEAFF.